The clone carrying this T cell receptor beta chain was counted ten times or more. The data were obtained in a study of T cell repertoires in cytomegalovirus infection. V lost 6 bases and J 10 bases, leaving 22 bases between the germline ends. This CDR3 region has 15 residues. The germline CDR1 and CDR2 sequences are SGHVS and FNYEAQ. TCRdb re-analysed the reads in MiXCR, keeping a single row per CDR3 protein. Altogether tens of thousands of distinct CDR3 sequences are present, roughly 3.7% being singletons, with the ten largest covering less than 5%. This clonotype was sampled from a human donor in good health (CMV status not recorded). Some clones in this sample may be carry-over from other donors' samples. Sequencing was carried out using PBMCs. The chain has TRBV7-6 and TRBJ2-1; tentatively, D is TRBD2 (5 bases). Written as DNA, the CDR3 is TGTGCCAGCAGTCCCGCGATCCCTACGAGGGCGGAGCAGTTCTTC. Amino acids: CASSPAIPTRAEQFF.